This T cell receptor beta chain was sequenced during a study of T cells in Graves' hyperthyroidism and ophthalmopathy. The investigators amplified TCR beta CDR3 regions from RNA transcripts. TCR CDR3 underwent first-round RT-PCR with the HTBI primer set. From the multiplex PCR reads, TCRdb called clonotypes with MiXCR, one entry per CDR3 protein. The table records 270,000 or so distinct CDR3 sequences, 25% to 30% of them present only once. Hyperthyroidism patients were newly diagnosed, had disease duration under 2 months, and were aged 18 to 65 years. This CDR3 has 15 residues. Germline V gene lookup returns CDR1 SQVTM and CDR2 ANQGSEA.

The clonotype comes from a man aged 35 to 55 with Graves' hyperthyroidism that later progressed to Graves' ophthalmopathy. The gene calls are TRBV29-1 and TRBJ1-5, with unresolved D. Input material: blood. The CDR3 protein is CASIGGLGMCQPQHF. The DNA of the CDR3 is TGCGCGTCAATTGGAGGGCTAGGGATGTGTCAGCCCCAGCATTTT.